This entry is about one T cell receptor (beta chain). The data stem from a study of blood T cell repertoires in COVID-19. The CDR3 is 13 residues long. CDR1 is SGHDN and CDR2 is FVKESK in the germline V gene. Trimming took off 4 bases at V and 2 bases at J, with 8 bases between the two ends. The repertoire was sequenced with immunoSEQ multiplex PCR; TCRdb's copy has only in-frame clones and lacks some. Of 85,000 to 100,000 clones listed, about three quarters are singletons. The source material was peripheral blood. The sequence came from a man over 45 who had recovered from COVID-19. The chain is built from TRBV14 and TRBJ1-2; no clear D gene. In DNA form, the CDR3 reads TGTGCCAGCAGCCTAGGACTGAACTATGGCTACACCTTC. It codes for CASSLGLNYGYTF.